A selection of T cell receptor beta chains follows, all from one sample in a study of PD-1 blockade in classical Hodgkin lymphoma. This table comes from immunoSEQ multiplex PCR, and its TCRdb copy is limited to in-frame clones, with some not included. Here the sample spans about 47,000 clones, about 80% being singletons. Sequencing was performed on peripheral blood mononuclear cells (PBMCs), taken before the fourth cycle of nivolumab. The receptors were sampled from a human donor with classical Hodgkin lymphoma. Each CDR3 is given with its conserved first and last residue. The D gene is left open where the match is weak. The size entry is marked missing in some rows and otherwise reads once, few, many or a size class.

clone size	V gene	J gene	D gene	CDR3 DNA	CDR3 protein
NA	TRBV19	TRBJ2-4	TRBD2	TGTGCCAGTAGTCCCCTTACTAGCGGGACGGCCAAAAACATTCAGTACTTC	CASSPLTSGTAKNIQYF
NA	TRBV7-3	TRBJ2-4	NA	TGTGCCAGCAGCCCCCCCCACGCGGAAGTCCCCCTAGCCAAAAACATTCAGTACTTC	CASSPPHAEVPLAKNIQYF
NA	TRBV10-3	TRBJ2-1	NA	TGTGCCATCAGTGCTACGTCCTCATACAATGAGCAGTTCTTC	CAISATSSYNEQFF
NA	TRBV5-6	TRBJ2-2	TRBD1	TGTGCCAGCAGCTCTCAGGGGGCTGCCGACACCGGGGAGCTGTTTTTT	CASSSQGAADTGELFF
NA	TRBV7-9	TRBJ2-5	NA	TGTGCCAGCAGCTTCCCCTCCCAAGAGACCCAGTACTTC	CASSFPSQETQYF
NA	TRBV2	TRBJ1-6	TRBD1	TGTGCCAGCAGTCCCGGGACAGGGGGCATTAGGGGGGATTCACCCCTCCACTTT	CASSPGTGGIRGDSPLHF
NA	TRBV5-5	TRBJ2-4	TRBD2	TGTGCCAGCAGCTTCTCGGAGGGAGGGAAAAACATTCAGTACTTC	CASSFSEGGKNIQYF
medium-sized	TRBV5-1	TRBJ1-1	TRBD1	TGCGCCAGCAGCATCGGACAGGGGGGGATGAACACTGAAGCTTTCTTT	CASSIGQGGMNTEAFF
NA	TRBV6-6	TRBJ2-5	TRBD2	TGTGCCAGCAGTGTGACTAGCGGGAGAGAGACCCAGTACTTC	CASSVTSGRETQYF
NA	TRBV4-3	TRBJ1-1	NA	TGCGCCAGCAGCCAAGTAAACGGAGAAGCTTTCTTT	CASSQVNGEAFF
NA	TRBV19	TRBJ1-1	NA	TGTGCCAGCGGCTGGACGGATAACACTGAAGCTTTCTTT	CASGWTDNTEAFF